This T cell receptor beta chain was sequenced for a study of blood T cell repertoires in COVID-19. Study information: Samples came from the United States, Italy and Spain, spanning acute and convalescent COVID-19. T cells, B-cell-depleted T cells, or PBMCs supplied cDNA or gDNA.

The method was immunoSEQ multiplex PCR; TCRdb's version includes in-frame clones alone and lacks a portion of them. In the table there are 270,000 or so clones, 65% to 90% of which are singletons. The CDR3 loop spans 15 amino acids. V shed 4 bases and J shed 5 bases, with 17 bases lying between them. The germline V gene has CDR1 SGHRS and CDR2 YFSETQ. The TCR sequence derives from a human donor in a cohort sampled during active COVID-19. The specimen was peripheral blood. The chain has TRBV5-1 and TRBJ2-3; D perhaps matches TRBD1 (5 bases). CDR3 nucleotides: TGCGCCAGCAGCCCTCCCTTAGGGCAGGGAGATACGCAGTATTTT. This codes for CASSPPLGQGDTQYF.